This record concerns one T cell receptor (beta chain) sequence. This clonotype was observed at least ten times. Its antigen is unknown. Per-base qualities were not stored, and no clone one base away is much larger. These reads were obtained on an Illumina Genome Analyzer IIx. TCRdb trimmed the raw reads at Q25, called clones with MiXCR and kept productive beta chains. One record per CDR3 amino acid sequence lists the most common genes and DNA. This sample holds around 50,000 distinct CDR3 sequences; 6% to 9.5% were observed only once. In total, the top ten clones hold 15% to 20% of the sample. This sample stems from a study of patients with pleural tuberculosis (dated by TCRdb to between 2014 and 2016). As encoded in the germline V gene, CDR1 is KGHSH while CDR2 is LQKENI. Trimming accounts for 3 bases at V and 5 bases at J, while the number of junction bases matched to no gene is 7. The CDR3 measures 15 amino acids from cysteine to phenylalanine. CDR3 DNA only is kept here, 45 bases in frame from base 1.

The origin of this receptor is a human donor with pleural tuberculosis. The chain uses TRBV18 and TRBJ1-5, with 7 bases aligning to TRBD1. The nucleotide sequence reads TGTGCCAGCTCACCTTTGACAGGGCGAGATCAGCCCCAGCATTTT. Translation gives CASSPLTGRDQPQHF.